This TCR beta chain was retrieved from a study of vaccination effects on CD4 cells after COVID-19. About the research overall: It was a median of 72 days after the second dose that post-vaccine samples were obtained.

Only in-frame clones appear in the TCRdb table, and some are missing; sequencing was by immunoSEQ multiplex PCR. The repertoire holds 40,000 to 50,000 clones, with about four fifths as singletons. With V trimmed by 5 bases and J by 1 base, 5 bases remained unmatched. Looked up from germline, CDR1 is MNHNY and CDR2 is SVGAGI (reference sequence). The CDR3 sequence is 15 residues long. Antigen-specific CD4+ T cells were first expanded with viral peptide pools by the ViraFEST assay and only then sequenced. CD4+ T cells were isolated after less than 12 days of culture. Participants were vaccinated with two doses of either the BNT162b2 or mRNA-1273 vaccine. This clone was observed a single time. Antigen specificity is unknown.

The receptor was derived from a human donor who received a COVID-19 vaccine. The genes are TRBV6-6 and TRBJ2-1; 7 positions agree with TRBD1. Sample: CD4+ T cells from PBMCs cultured with HCoV-OC43 spike peptides, taken after COVID-19 vaccination. The subset is: HCoV-OC43 spike overlapping peptide pool stimulation. The CDR3 bases are TGTGCCAGCAGTAATAGACAGGGATCCTACAATGAGCAGTTCTTC. Its protein product is CASSNRQGSYNEQFF.